This TCR beta chain was retrieved from a study of control samples from healthy donors and cancer patients. CDR1 LGHDT and CDR2 YNNKEL come from the germline V gene (reference sequence). V lost 1 base, J lost 3 bases, and 9 bases lay in between. CDR3 length: 14 residues. Here immunoSEQ multiplex PCR was the method, and the copy in TCRdb shows in-frame clones only, minus some. The data contain under 85,000 clones, approximately 89% of them singletons. The sequence derives from a man in his fifties or sixties with colorectal cancer. The J gene is TRBJ2-5, the V gene TRBV3-1 (or the pseudogene TRBV3-2); D gene uncertain. The sequenced sample consisted of PBMCs. The CDR3 loop is CASSQGLVKETQYF. Written as DNA, the CDR3 is TGTGCCAGCAGCCAAGGGCTAGTTAAAGAGACCCAGTACTTC.